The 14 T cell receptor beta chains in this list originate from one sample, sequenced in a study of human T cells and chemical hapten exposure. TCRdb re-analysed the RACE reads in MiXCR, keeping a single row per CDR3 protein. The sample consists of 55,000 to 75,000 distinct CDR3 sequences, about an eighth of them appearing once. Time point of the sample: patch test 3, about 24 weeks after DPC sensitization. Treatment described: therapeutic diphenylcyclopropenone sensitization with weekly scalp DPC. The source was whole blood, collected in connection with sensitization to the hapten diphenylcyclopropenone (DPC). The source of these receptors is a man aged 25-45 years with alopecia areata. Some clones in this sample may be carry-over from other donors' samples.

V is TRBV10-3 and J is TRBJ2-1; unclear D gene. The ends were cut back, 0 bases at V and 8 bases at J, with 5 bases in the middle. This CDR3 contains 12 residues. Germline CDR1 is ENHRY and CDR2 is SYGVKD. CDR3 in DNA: TGTGCCATCAGTGAGTCACAGTATGAGCAGTTCTTC. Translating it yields CAISESQYEQFF.

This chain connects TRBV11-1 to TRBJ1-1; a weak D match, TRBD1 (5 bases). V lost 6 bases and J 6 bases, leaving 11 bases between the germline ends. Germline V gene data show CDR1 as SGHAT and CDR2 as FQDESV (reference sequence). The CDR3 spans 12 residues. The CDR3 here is CASRPGLSEAFF. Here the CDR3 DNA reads TGTGCCAGCAGACCAGGGTTATCTGAAGCTTTCTTT.

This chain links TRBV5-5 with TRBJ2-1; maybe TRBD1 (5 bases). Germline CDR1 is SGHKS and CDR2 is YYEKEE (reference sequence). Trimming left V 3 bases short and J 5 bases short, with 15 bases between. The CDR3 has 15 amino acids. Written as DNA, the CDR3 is TGTGCCAGCAGCTGGGGCGGACATCGGGACAATGAGCAGTTCTTC. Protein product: CASSWGGHRDNEQFF.

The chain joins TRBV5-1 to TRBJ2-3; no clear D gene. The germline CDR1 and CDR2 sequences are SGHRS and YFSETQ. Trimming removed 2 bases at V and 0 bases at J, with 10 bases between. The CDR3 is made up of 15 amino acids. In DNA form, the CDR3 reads TGCGCCAGCAGCTTAATGCGCTCTAGCACAGATACGCAGTATTTT. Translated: CASSLMRSSTDTQYF.

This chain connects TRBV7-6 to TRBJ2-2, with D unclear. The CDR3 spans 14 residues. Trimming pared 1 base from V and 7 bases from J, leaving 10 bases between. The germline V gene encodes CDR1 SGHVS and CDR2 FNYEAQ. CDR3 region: CASSLVGEIGELFF. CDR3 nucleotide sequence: TGTGCCAGCAGCTTAGTTGGGGAAATCGGGGAGCTGTTTTTT.

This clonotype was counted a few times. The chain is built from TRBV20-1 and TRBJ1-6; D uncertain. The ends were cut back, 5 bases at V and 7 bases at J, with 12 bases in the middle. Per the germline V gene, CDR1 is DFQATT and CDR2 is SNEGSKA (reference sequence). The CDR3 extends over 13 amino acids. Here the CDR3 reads CSASTSWNSPLHF. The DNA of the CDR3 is TGCAGTGCTTCGACTTCTTGGAATTCACCCCTCCACTTT.

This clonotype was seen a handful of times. The CDR3 loop reads CAISAGTILPDTQYF. CDR3 coding DNA: TGTGCCATCAGTGCGGGTACTATCCTACCAGATACGCAGTATTTT. This chain connects TRBV10-3 to TRBJ2-3; D unclear. V dropped 4 bases and J dropped 4 bases, with 15 bases sitting between them. Looked up from germline, CDR1 is ENHRY and CDR2 is SYGVKD. This CDR3 is built from 15 residues.

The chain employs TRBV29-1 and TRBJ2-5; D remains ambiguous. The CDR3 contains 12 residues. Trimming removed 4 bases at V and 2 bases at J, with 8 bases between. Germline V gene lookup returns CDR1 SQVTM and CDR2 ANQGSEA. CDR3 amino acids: CSVGGLQETQYF. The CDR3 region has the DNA TGCAGCGTTGGCGGCCTTCAAGAGACCCAGTACTTC.

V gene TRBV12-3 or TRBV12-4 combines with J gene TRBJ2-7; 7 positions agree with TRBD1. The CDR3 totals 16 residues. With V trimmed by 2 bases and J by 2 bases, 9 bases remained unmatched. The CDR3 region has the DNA TGTGCCAGCAGTTTAAAAGGGTCGACAGGGACCTACGAGCAGTACTTC. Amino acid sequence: CASSLKGSTGTYEQYF.

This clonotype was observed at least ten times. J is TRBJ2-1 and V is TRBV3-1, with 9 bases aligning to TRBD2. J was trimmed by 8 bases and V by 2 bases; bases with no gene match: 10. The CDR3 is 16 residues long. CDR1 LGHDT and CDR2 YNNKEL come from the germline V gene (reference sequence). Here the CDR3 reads CASSQFLAGNGDEQFF. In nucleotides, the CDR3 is TGTGCCAGCAGCCAATTTCTAGCGGGGAATGGGGATGAGCAGTTCTTC.

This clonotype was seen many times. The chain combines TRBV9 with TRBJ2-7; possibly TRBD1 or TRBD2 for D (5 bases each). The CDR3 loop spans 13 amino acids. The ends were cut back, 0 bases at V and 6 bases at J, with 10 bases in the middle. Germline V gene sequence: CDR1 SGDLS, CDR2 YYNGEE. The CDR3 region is CASSVVQGREQYF. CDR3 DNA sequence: TGTGCCAGCAGCGTAGTCCAGGGACGCGAGCAGTACTTC.

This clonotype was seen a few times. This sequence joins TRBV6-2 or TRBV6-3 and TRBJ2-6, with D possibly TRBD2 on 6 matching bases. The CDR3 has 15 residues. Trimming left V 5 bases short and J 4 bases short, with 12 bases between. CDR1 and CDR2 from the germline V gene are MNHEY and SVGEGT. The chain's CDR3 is CASSPWTTGANVLTF. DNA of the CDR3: TGTGCCAGCAGTCCATGGACTACAGGGGCCAACGTCCTGACTTTC.

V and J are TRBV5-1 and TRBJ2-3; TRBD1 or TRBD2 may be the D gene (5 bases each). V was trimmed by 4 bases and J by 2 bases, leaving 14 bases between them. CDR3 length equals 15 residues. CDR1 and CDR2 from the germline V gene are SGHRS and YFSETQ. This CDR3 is CASSPTGPHTDTQYF. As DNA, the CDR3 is TGCGCCAGCAGCCCAACGGGACCACACACAGATACGCAGTATTTT.

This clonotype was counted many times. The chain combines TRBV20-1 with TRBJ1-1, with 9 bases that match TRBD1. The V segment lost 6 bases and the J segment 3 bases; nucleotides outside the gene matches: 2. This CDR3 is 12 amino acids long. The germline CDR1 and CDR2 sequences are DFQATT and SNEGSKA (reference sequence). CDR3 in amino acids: CSATGGDTEAFF. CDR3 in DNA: TGCAGTGCAACAGGGGGCGACACTGAAGCTTTCTTT.